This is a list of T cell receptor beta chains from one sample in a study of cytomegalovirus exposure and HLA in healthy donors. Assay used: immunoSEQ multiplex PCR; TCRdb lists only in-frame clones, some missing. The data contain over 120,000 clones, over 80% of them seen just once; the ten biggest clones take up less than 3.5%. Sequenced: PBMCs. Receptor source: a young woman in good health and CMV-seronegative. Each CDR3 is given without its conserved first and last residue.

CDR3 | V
ASSDRGQRELNEQF | TRBV7-2
ASSLMRVQGSDEQY | TRBV7-3
ASSLGQILAKNIQY | TRBV7-9
ASSSTGGAGGSTDTQY | TRBV5-1
SARGTGNTEAF | TRBV29-1
ASSPSTGVETQY | TRBV7-2
ASSPRTARSGANVLT | TRBV18
ASSSGLAGDNEQF | TRBV11-3
ASSSRRWGLGSEQY | TRBV11-2
ASSPLGNRVHTEAF | TRBV5-1
AISGGQDEGYT | TRBV10-3
ASSFYGRKTDTQY | TRBV5-1
ASSLEPGMNTEAF | TRBV5-1
ASSLTSRELF | TRBV5-6
ASSLPLGQLYGYT | TRBV5-4
ASSQDVRGSNYGYT | TRBV4-3
ASSGRTGSKNGYT | TRBV7-2
ASSYTGREREQF | TRBV6-5
AWSGDRGGYT | TRBV30
ASSPGGPQETQY | TRBV5-4
ASSAAGGGQETQY | TRBV6-1
ASSSPDRPYEQY | TRBV7-9
ASSQARGGYT | TRBV4-3
ASSGDSLNTEAF | TRBV5-1
ASSFVGTSEQY | TRBV7-2
ASRMESGELF | TRBV2
ATSRDRETQY | TRBV15
ATSRRGGRENNEQF | TRBV15
ASSLRWSSYEQY | TRBV7-2
ATRPGTGDAGANVLT | TRBV19
ASSLTGGWVSQY | TRBV7-9
ASNAGPGVGNEQF | TRBV28
AWIPTTRDRGRKGTEAF | TRBV30
ASSPGASGKEQF | TRBV18
SASEHYEQY | TRBV20-1
ASKPGSYNSPLH | TRBV6-5
SVSTSGGNNEQF | TRBV29-1
ASRLTGGANIQY | TRBV7-2
ASSVAGVDEKLF | TRBV9